These T cell receptor beta chains were read from a single sample in a study of cytomegalovirus exposure and HLA in healthy donors. Some clones are missing from TCRdb's copy, which holds only in-frame ones; the method was immunoSEQ multiplex PCR. The sample yields roughly 93,000 clones, about 74% seen once. The sample comprised PBMCs. These TCRs come from a male donor in good health and CMV-seronegative. CDR3s include the opening cysteine and the closing phenylalanine or tryptophan. The D gene is left open where the match is weak. Not all rows give a size; the values are once, few, many and, for expanded clones, a class.

CDR3nt | CDR3aa | d_gene | abundance | j_gene | v_gene
TGCGCCAGCGTGGGTACCCTCGGGAATGAGCAGTTCTTC | CASVGTLGNEQFF | - | - | TRBJ2-1 | TRBV5-1
TGTGCCAGCAGCTTAAAAGGACAGGGCGTCTATGGCTACACCTTC | CASSLKGQGVYGYTF | TRBD1 | - | TRBJ1-2 | TRBV13
TGTGCCAGCAGCTATAACTACGAGCAGTACTTC | CASSYNYEQYF | - | - | TRBJ2-7 | TRBV5-6
TGTGCCAGCAGAGACCGCACAGGGGGAGGGAATGAGCAGTTCTTC | CASRDRTGGGNEQFF | - | - | TRBJ2-1 | TRBV25-1
TGCGCCAGCAGCTCGGACGGGCAGGGGTTTGGAAACACCATATATTTT | CASSSDGQGFGNTIYF | - | few | TRBJ1-3 | TRBV5-1
TGTGCCAGCAGCTTAGGGCCCGGTGATCAGCCCCAGCATTTT | CASSLGPGDQPQHF | - | few | TRBJ1-5 | TRBV13
TGCAGCGCCTGGGACAGGGGCTCTGGGGCCAACGTCCTGACTTTC | CSAWDRGSGANVLTF | TRBD1 | few | TRBJ2-6 | TRBV29-1
TGTGCCAGCAGTCTCGGGAGCGGGCCCTACACTGAAGCTTTCTTT | CASSLGSGPYTEAFF | - | - | TRBJ1-1 | TRBV6-5
TGTGCCAGCAGCGTGTCAGGGTCCGAGCAGTACTTC | CASSVSGSEQYF | - | - | TRBJ2-7 | TRBV5-6
TGTGCCAGCAGCTTAGTCTCGATTAGAGAGACCCAGTACTTC | CASSLVSIRETQYF | - | - | TRBJ2-5 | TRBV11-2
TGTGCCAGCAGCCCAGGGGGCGTAGGGGAAGCTTTCTTT | CASSPGGVGEAFF | TRBD1 | - | TRBJ1-1 | TRBV9
TGCGCCAGCAGCCAAGCGACAGGGAATGGCTACACCTTC | CASSQATGNGYTF | TRBD1 | - | TRBJ1-2 | TRBV4-1
TGCAGCGTTGAAACGGAGACAGGGATGGGATTCTTC | CSVETETGMGFF | TRBD1 | few | TRBJ2-1 | TRBV29-1
TGTGCCAGCAGCGCTAGGAGTTATAATGAAAAACTGTTTTTT | CASSARSYNEKLFF | - | - | TRBJ1-4 | TRBV6-1
TGCGCCAGCAGCCTGACTAGCGGGAACTACAATGAGCAGTTCTTC | CASSLTSGNYNEQFF | TRBD2 | - | TRBJ2-1 | TRBV4-1
TGTGCCAGCAGATATGGGAGGAATCAGCCCCAGCATTTT | CASRYGRNQPQHF | - | - | TRBJ1-5 | TRBV28
TGTGCCAGCAGCGTAGGCAGGGGTGGCAATCAGCCCCAGCATTTT | CASSVGRGGNQPQHF | - | - | TRBJ1-5 | TRBV9
TGTGCCAGCAGCTCGCTCTCTAGGGGGCAGTACTTC | CASSSLSRGQYF | - | - | TRBJ2-7 | TRBV7-8
TGTGCCAGTAGGGAACACGGGACAGAGCAGTTCTTC | CASREHGTEQFF | - | - | TRBJ2-1 | TRBV19
TGTGCCACCAGCAGACTTACCTCAAACGGACTAGCAAACGAGCAGTACTTC | CATSRLTSNGLANEQYF | TRBD2 | - | TRBJ2-7 | TRBV15
TGTGCCAGTAGTGTCAGCGGGAGTGGGCAAGAGACCCAGTACTTC | CASSVSGSGQETQYF | TRBD2 | - | TRBJ2-5 | TRBV19
TGTGCCAGTAGCGGAACGGGACAAACCTACGAGCAGTACTTC | CASSGTGQTYEQYF | - | - | TRBJ2-7 | TRBV19
TGTGCCAGCAGTCCCCCGGGTCCAACTAATGAAAAACTGTTTTTT | CASSPPGPTNEKLFF | - | - | TRBJ1-4 | TRBV28
TGTGCCAGCAGTTCCTTAGCGGGAGGACTCAATGAGCAGTTCTTC | CASSSLAGGLNEQFF | TRBD2 | - | TRBJ2-1 | TRBV28
TGTGCCAGCAGTGCGAGGGCCAGCTCCTATAATTCACCCCTCCACTTT | CASSARASSYNSPLHF | - | - | TRBJ1-6 | TRBV2
TGTGCCAGCAGCTTGGGGACACTAGCCAAAAACATTCAGTACTTC | CASSLGTLAKNIQYF | - | - | TRBJ2-4 | TRBV5-8
TGTGCCAGCAGCTTCCCCACAGGAGAAGAGACCCAGTACTTC | CASSFPTGEETQYF | - | - | TRBJ2-5 | TRBV5-4
TGTGCCAGCAGTGACTCGACAGGGGATGGCTACACCTTC | CASSDSTGDGYTF | TRBD1 | - | TRBJ1-2 | TRBV6-4
TGTGCCAGCAGTTTAGCCCCAGGAGAGCAGTACTTC | CASSLAPGEQYF | - | - | TRBJ2-7 | TRBV28
TGTGCCAGCAGCCAAATTATGTGGCAGGCCGATCAGCCCCAGCATTTT | CASSQIMWQADQPQHF | - | - | TRBJ1-5 | TRBV16
TGTGCCTGGAGTGCGGGACTGGAGAACACTGAAGCTTTCTTT | CAWSAGLENTEAFF | - | - | TRBJ1-1 | TRBV30
TGTGCCAGCACACTGGGGGGCGGGAGGGTAGTCCATGAGCAGTTCTTC | CASTLGGGRVVHEQFF | TRBD2 | - | TRBJ2-1 | TRBV27
TGCAGCGTTGATGACAGGGTCCAAGAGACCCAGTACTTC | CSVDDRVQETQYF | TRBD1 | - | TRBJ2-5 | TRBV29-1
TGCGCCAGCAGCCCCCGTTCAAGGGGGGGCTATGGCTACACCTTC | CASSPRSRGGYGYTF | - | - | TRBJ1-2 | TRBV23-1